These T cell receptor beta chains were read from a single sample in a study of T cell responses to AZD1222 COVID-19 vaccine. Repertoires were generated with immunoSEQ multiplex PCR, while TCRdb's copy carries only in-frame clones and drops some. The table records about 83,000 clones, approximately 88% of them present only once. The sequences come from peripheral blood, collected on day 0 of MenACWY control vaccination. These receptors came from an adult in good health. Both conserved end residues are part of each CDR3. Fields, in order: D gene, J gene, V gene, clone size, CDR3 DNA, CDR3 protein. D genes are given only for firm matches. Clone size is stated in some rows and not others, as once, few, many or a class when expanded.

TRBD1	TRBJ1-2	TRBV28	NA	TGTGCCAGCACTTTTGGTCACGGGACAGGGCGACGGTACACCTTC	CASTFGHGTGRRYTF
TRBD1	TRBJ1-2	TRBV24-1	NA	TGTGCCACCAGTGATCTGGGGGACAGGGGGCTCGGTGGCTACACCTTC	CATSDLGDRGLGGYTF
NA	TRBJ1-3	TRBV20-1	NA	TGCAGTGCTAGTGTAGGACGGCGGGCCTCTGGAAACACCATATATTTT	CSASVGRRASGNTIYF
NA	TRBJ2-2	TRBV29-1	NA	TGCAGCGTTGAGCGACAGATTAACACCGGGGAGCTGTTTTTT	CSVERQINTGELFF
NA	TRBJ2-7	TRBV3-1/TRBV3-2	NA	TGTGCCAGCAGCCAAGAGGATTGGACGGGTTCCTACGAGCAGTACTTC	CASSQEDWTGSYEQYF
NA	TRBJ2-1	TRBV7-5	few	TGTGCCAGAAGCAATCGGGCGGGGAGGGATGAGCAGTTCTTC	CARSNRAGRDEQFF
NA	TRBJ1-2	TRBV11-2	few	TGTGCCAGCAGCTTAAGACGGGACTATGGCTACACCTTC	CASSLRRDYGYTF
TRBD1	TRBJ2-6	TRBV2	NA	TGTGCCAGCAGACCGGGACAGGGGGCCTCTGGGGCCAACGTCCTGACTTTC	CASRPGQGASGANVLTF
TRBD2	TRBJ2-1	TRBV6-2/TRBV6-3	NA	TGTGCCAGCAGACCTAGCGGGGTCGATGAGCAGTTCTTC	CASRPSGVDEQFF
NA	TRBJ2-3	TRBV6-2/TRBV6-3	NA	TGTGCCAGCAGTTACTCGATTGGTCTAGATACGCAGTATTTT	CASSYSIGLDTQYF
NA	TRBJ2-1	TRBV12-5	NA	TGTGCTAGTGGTTTGGTGGGCTACAATGAGCAGTTCTTC	CASGLVGYNEQFF
NA	TRBJ2-7	TRBV28	NA	TGTGCCAGCAGGGGGCGCGCCGCCCGCGTTGACGAGCAGTACTTC	CASRGRAARVDEQYF
NA	TRBJ2-7	TRBV9	NA	TGTGCCAGCAGCAACACACCTTCTTTTGGCGATACCTACGAGCAGTACTTC	CASSNTPSFGDTYEQYF
TRBD1	TRBJ2-1	TRBV11-2	NA	TGTGCCAGCAGCTTAGAACAGGGGCTAGCCCATTACAATGAGCAGTTCTTC	CASSLEQGLAHYNEQFF
TRBD1	TRBJ1-1	TRBV18	NA	TGTGCCAGCTCACCGGACAGGGTGAACACTGAAGCTTTCTTT	CASSPDRVNTEAFF
NA	TRBJ1-6	TRBV28	NA	TGTGCCAGCAGTACTTCAGGACTCCTCGAGAATTCACCCCTCCACTTT	CASSTSGLLENSPLHF
TRBD2	TRBJ2-3	TRBV7-2	NA	TGTGCCAGCAGCTACGGTGGGACTAGCGGAACAGATACGCAGTATTTT	CASSYGGTSGTDTQYF
NA	TRBJ2-1	TRBV2	NA	TGTGCCAGCCAGAAAGTGTCAGGGTCGAATGAGCAGTTCTTC	CASQKVSGSNEQFF
NA	TRBJ1-2	TRBV5-1	NA	TGCGCCAGCAGCCATGGACTTTTCATTGAGGCTAACTATGGCTACACCTTC	CASSHGLFIEANYGYTF
NA	TRBJ1-5	TRBV7-9	NA	TGTGCCAGCAGCTTCGGATCGGGGGATTTAGGGCCCCAGCATTTT	CASSFGSGDLGPQHF
TRBD1	TRBJ2-7	TRBV27	NA	TGTGCCAGCAGTCCCGGGCCGGCGGACAGGATCCACGAGCAGTACTTC	CASSPGPADRIHEQYF
NA	TRBJ1-3	TRBV18	NA	TGTGCCAGCTCACCAATGATGACCGTGGGAAACACCATATATTTT	CASSPMMTVGNTIYF
TRBD1	TRBJ1-1	TRBV7-2	NA	TGTGCCAGCAGCTTAACAGGGGGAGGTACTGAAGCTTTCTTT	CASSLTGGGTEAFF
NA	TRBJ2-7	TRBV27	NA	TGTGCCAGCAGTAAGCACAAACTGCGTGAGCAGTACTTC	CASSKHKLREQYF
TRBD1	TRBJ2-7	TRBV4-3	NA	TGCGCCAGCAGCCCCCGGGACAGCGCCTACGAGCAGTACTTC	CASSPRDSAYEQYF
TRBD2	TRBJ2-3	TRBV6-5	NA	TGTGCCAGCATGCCTAGCGGGAGTTTCGATACGCAGTATTTT	CASMPSGSFDTQYF
NA	TRBJ1-5	TRBV7-9	NA	TGTGCCAGCAGCTTAGCCCAAGGACAGCCCCAGCATTTT	CASSLAQGQPQHF
NA	TRBJ1-6	TRBV28	NA	TGTGCCAGCACCAACTCCTATAATTCACCCCTCCACTTT	CASTNSYNSPLHF
NA	TRBJ2-7	TRBV19	NA	TGTGCCAGTAGTATAGAACGACTCGCTATCAGGGAGCAGTACTTC	CASSIERLAIREQYF
NA	TRBJ1-2	TRBV18	NA	TGTGCCAGCTCAAGCAGGGAGAATGGCTACACCTTC	CASSSRENGYTF
NA	TRBJ2-7	TRBV30	NA	TGTGCCTGGAGCGATAACAGGGTCGAGCAGTACTTC	CAWSDNRVEQYF
NA	TRBJ2-1	TRBV5-4	NA	TGTGCCAGCAGCTTGTCAAACGGACGAGAGCAGTTCTTC	CASSLSNGREQFF
TRBD1	TRBJ2-3	TRBV9	NA	TGTGCCAGCAGCGTAGGTGGGGACAGTATGGCGTATACGCAGTATTTT	CASSVGGDSMAYTQYF
TRBD1	TRBJ1-2	TRBV6-5	NA	TGTGCCAGCAGTCGAGACCGGGACAGGGGTTTGATCTACACCTTC	CASSRDRDRGLIYTF
NA	TRBJ1-1	TRBV28	NA	TGTGCCAGCAGTTTATGGAACGAAGGGGCGCCGAGCACTGAAGCTTTCTTT	CASSLWNEGAPSTEAFF
TRBD1	TRBJ1-1	TRBV19	NA	TGTGCCAGTATTGCGGACAGGATGAACACTGAAGCTTTCTTT	CASIADRMNTEAFF
NA	TRBJ1-1	TRBV5-1	NA	TGCGCCAGCAGCTTGGGACACAGAGGAACTGAAGCTTTCTTT	CASSLGHRGTEAFF
NA	TRBJ1-4	TRBV7-8	NA	TGTGCCAGCAGCAAAGGCGGGCAGCGTAATGAAAAACTGTTTTTT	CASSKGGQRNEKLFF
TRBD1	TRBJ1-3	TRBV6-5	once	TGTGCCAGCAGTTACTCCCCAGACAGGGCGGCAAACACCATATATTTT	CASSYSPDRAANTIYF
NA	TRBJ2-1	TRBV6-5	NA	TGTGCCAGCAGTTACACACTCGGGGAGCAGTTCTTC	CASSYTLGEQFF
NA	TRBJ2-1	TRBV10-3	NA	TGTGCCATCAGTGAGTCGCAGGGTAGGGTTGAGCAGTTCTTC	CAISESQGRVEQFF
NA	TRBJ2-4	TRBV2	NA	TGTGCCAGCTCTAGCCGCTTCACAAACATTCAGTACTTC	CASSSRFTNIQYF
TRBD1	TRBJ1-6	TRBV11-2	NA	TGTGCCAGCAGGATCCCGGGACAGGGGAATTCACCCCTCCACTTT	CASRIPGQGNSPLHF
TRBD2	TRBJ2-3	TRBV7-3	NA	TGTGCCAGCAGCTTAATGCCTAGCGGGGGGAACACAGATACGCAGTATTTT	CASSLMPSGGNTDTQYF
NA	TRBJ1-2	TRBV29-1	NA	TGCAGCGTTGAAGGCCTCCCCGGAGCTCTCTATGGCTACACCTTC	CSVEGLPGALYGYTF
NA	TRBJ1-1	TRBV3-1/TRBV3-2	NA	TGTGCCAGCAGCCAAGATTTCTCCCCTGAAGCTTTCTTT	CASSQDFSPEAFF
NA	TRBJ2-7	TRBV4-3	NA	TGCGCCAGCAGCCAGGTATATGGTCCTGACGAGCAGTACTTC	CASSQVYGPDEQYF
NA	TRBJ1-1	TRBV7-9	NA	TGTGCCAGCAGCTTTTTCCCTGAAGCTTTCTTT	CASSFFPEAFF
TRBD2	TRBJ2-1	TRBV6-2/TRBV6-3	NA	TGTGCCAGCAGTTACTCGATGCTAGCGGGAAGCTATGAGCAGTTCTTC	CASSYSMLAGSYEQFF
NA	TRBJ1-2	TRBV30	NA	TGTGCCTGGAGTCCCCAGGACGACTATGGCTACACCTTC	CAWSPQDDYGYTF
NA	TRBJ2-3	TRBV29-1	few	TGCAGCGTTGAAGGGGGGAACATAGGCACAGATACGCAGTATTTT	CSVEGGNIGTDTQYF
NA	TRBJ2-2	TRBV15	NA	TGTGCCACCAGCAGAGATAGAGGGCGGAACACCGGGGAGCTGTTTTTT	CATSRDRGRNTGELFF
NA	TRBJ1-1	TRBV9	NA	TGTGCCAGCAGCCTCGACCCCTCTATGAACACTGAAGCTTTCTTT	CASSLDPSMNTEAFF
NA	TRBJ2-7	TRBV10-1	NA	TGCGCCAGCAGCCGGGGGACCACTACTTCCTACGAGCAGTACTTC	CASSRGTTTSYEQYF
TRBD1	TRBJ1-3	TRBV3-1/TRBV3-2	NA	TGTGCCAGCAGCCGACAGGGGGATAGAAACACCATATATTTT	CASSRQGDRNTIYF
NA	TRBJ1-2	TRBV14	NA	TGTGCCAGCAGCCAGGCAAGGGGGTATGGCTACACCTTC	CASSQARGYGYTF
TRBD1	TRBJ1-6	TRBV27	NA	TGTGCCAGCAGGTTGCAGGGGGCTAGCTCCTATAATTCACCCCTCCACTTT	CASRLQGASSYNSPLHF
NA	TRBJ2-1	TRBV7-2	NA	TGTGCCAGCAAAGAGGGCGCAAGCTCCTACAATGAGCAGTTCTTC	CASKEGASSYNEQFF
NA	TRBJ2-6	TRBV10-2	NA	TGCGCCAGCAGTCCCGAGACTGACTCCTCTGGGGCCAACGTCCTGACTTTC	CASSPETDSSGANVLTF